The clone carrying this T cell receptor (beta chain) was seen repeatedly, ten times or more. RNA transcripts provided the template for amplifying TCR beta CDR3 regions. First-round RT-PCR with HTBI primers preceded a second-round multiplex PCR. TCRdb reanalysed the multiplex PCR reads using MiXCR and keeps one entry per CDR3 protein. The data contain over 450,000 distinct CDR3 sequences, approximately 15% of them singletons. The entry originates in a study of Graves' ophthalmopathy and Graves' hyperthyroidism. V lost 1 base and J lost 4; bases outside the gene matches: 0. Germline V gene lookup returns CDR1 LNHNV and CDR2 YYDKDF (reference sequence). The CDR3 runs to 14 residues.

This receptor was identified in a woman aged 25 to 39 with Graves' ophthalmopathy. V and J are TRBV15 and TRBJ1-2; 10 bases agree with TRBD1. Sequencing was carried out using blood. Written as DNA, the CDR3 is TGTGCCACCAGCAGAGGGACAGGGGGCTATGGCTACACCTTC. Its protein is CATSRGTGGYGYTF.